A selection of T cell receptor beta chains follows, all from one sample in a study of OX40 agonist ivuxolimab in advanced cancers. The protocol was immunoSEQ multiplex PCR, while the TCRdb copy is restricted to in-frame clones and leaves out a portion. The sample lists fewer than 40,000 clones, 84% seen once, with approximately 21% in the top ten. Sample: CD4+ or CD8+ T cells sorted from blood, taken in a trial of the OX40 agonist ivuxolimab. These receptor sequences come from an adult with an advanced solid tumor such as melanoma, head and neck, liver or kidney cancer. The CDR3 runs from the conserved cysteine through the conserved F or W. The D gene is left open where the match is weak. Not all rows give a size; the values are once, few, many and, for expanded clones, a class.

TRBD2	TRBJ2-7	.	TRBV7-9	CASSLEGGLAVYEQYF	TGTGCCAGCAGCTTAGAGGGTGGACTAGCGGTCTACGAGCAGTACTTC
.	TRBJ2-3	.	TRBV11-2	CASSLSEGLTDTQYF	TGTGCCAGCAGCTTGAGTGAGGGGCTGACAGATACGCAGTATTTT
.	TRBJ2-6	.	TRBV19	CASSGTAGVSSGANVLTF	TGTGCCAGTAGTGGGACGGCAGGGGTTAGCTCTGGGGCCAACGTCCTGACTTTC
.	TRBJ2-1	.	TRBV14	CASRRRGSYNEQFF	TGTGCCAGCAGAAGGAGGGGCTCGTACAATGAGCAGTTCTTC
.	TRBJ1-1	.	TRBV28	CASSFSPRQPFQAFF	TGTGCCAGCAGTTTTTCCCCGAGACAGCCCTTTCAAGCTTTCTTT
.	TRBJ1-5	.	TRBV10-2	CASSEGGPNQPQHF	TGCGCCAGCAGTGAAGGTGGGCCCAATCAGCCCCAGCATTTT
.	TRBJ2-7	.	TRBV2	CASSGYEQYF	TGTGCCAGCTCAGGCTACGAGCAGTACTTC
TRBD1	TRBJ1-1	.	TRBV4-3	CASSQDGTGVTEAFF	TGCGCCAGCAGCCAAGATGGGACAGGGGTCACTGAAGCTTTCTTT
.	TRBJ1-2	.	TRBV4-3	CASSIEGYSGYTF	TGCGCCAGCAGCATCGAGGGGTATTCTGGCTACACCTTC
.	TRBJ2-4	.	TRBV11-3	CASSKTVKNIQYF	TGTGCCAGCTCGAAGACAGTCAAAAACATTCAGTACTTC
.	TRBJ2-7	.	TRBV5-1	CASSPNLARPYEQYF	TGCGCCAGCAGCCCGAATCTAGCGCGACCTTACGAGCAGTACTTC
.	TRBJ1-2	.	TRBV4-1	CASSQDPAGPGYGYTF	TGCGCCAGCAGCCAAGATCCCGCGGGGCCGGGGTATGGCTACACCTTC
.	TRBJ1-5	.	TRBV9	CASSEFGSGNQPQHF	TGTGCCAGCAGCGAATTTGGGAGTGGCAATCAGCCCCAGCATTTT
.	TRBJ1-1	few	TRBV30	CAWSWGDTEAFF	TGTGCCTGGAGTTGGGGAGACACTGAAGCTTTCTTT
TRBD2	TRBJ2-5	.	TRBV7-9	CASSLALAGQETQYF	TGTGCCAGCAGCTTAGCGCTAGCGGGGCAAGAGACCCAGTACTTC
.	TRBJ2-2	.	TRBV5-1	CASSLYSGELFF	TGCGCCAGCAGCTTGTATAGCGGGGAGCTGTTTTTT
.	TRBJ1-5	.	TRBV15	CATSSEGQPTQPQHF	TGTGCCACCAGCAGTGAAGGACAGCCCACTCAGCCCCAGCATTTT
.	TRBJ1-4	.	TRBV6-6	CASSYSGEANEKLFF	TGTGCCAGCAGTTACTCGGGGGAGGCTAATGAAAAACTGTTTTTT
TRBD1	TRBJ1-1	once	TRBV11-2	CASSLPRGIGTEAFF	TGTGCCAGCAGCCTCCCCAGGGGGATCGGCACTGAAGCTTTCTTT
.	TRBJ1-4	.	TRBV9	CASSVEETNEKLFF	TGTGCCAGCAGCGTAGAGGAAACTAATGAAAAACTGTTTTTT
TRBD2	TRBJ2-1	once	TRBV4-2	CASSQDLSSGNEQFF	TGTGCCAGCAGCCAAGACCTATCTAGCGGCAATGAGCAGTTCTTC
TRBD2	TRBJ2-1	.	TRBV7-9	CASSLRTSGRFGEQFF	TGTGCCAGCAGCTTAAGGACTAGCGGGAGATTCGGTGAGCAGTTCTTC
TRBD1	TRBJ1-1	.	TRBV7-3	CASSLGQGELYTEAFF	TGTGCCAGCAGCTTAGGACAGGGTGAATTGTACACTGAAGCTTTCTTT
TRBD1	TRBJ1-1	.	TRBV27	CASRRTGTEAFF	TGTGCCAGCAGAAGGACAGGGACTGAAGCTTTCTTT
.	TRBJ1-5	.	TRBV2	CASVWGPEKYSNQPQHF	TGTGCCAGCGTGTGGGGACCCGAAAAATATAGCAATCAGCCCCAGCATTTT
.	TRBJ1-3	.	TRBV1	CTSSLPYRNSGNTIYF	TGCACCAGCAGCCTCCCCTACAGGAACTCTGGAAACACCATATATTTT
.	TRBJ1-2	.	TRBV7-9	CASTPIGYGYTF	TGTGCCAGCACCCCAATCGGCTATGGCTACACCTTC
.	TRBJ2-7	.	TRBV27	CASRGTQGEYEQYF	TGTGCCAGCAGGGGGACTCAGGGGGAATACGAGCAGTACTTC
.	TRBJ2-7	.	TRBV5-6	CASSSSPSRGEQYF	TGTGCCAGCAGCTCTAGCCCGAGCAGGGGCGAGCAGTACTTC
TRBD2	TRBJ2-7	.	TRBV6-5	CASSSQAGASYEQYF	TGTGCCAGCAGTTCCCAAGCGGGGGCCTCCTACGAGCAGTACTTC
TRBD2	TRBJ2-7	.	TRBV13	CASRSPSGPLYEQYF	TGTGCCAGCAGGTCGCCTAGCGGGCCCCTCTACGAGCAGTACTTC
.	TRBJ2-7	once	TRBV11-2	CASSLDLQRGELDF	TGTGCCAGCAGCTTAGATCTACAAAGGGGGGAACTGGACTTC
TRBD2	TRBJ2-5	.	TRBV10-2	CASSETSGLQETQYF	TGCGCCAGCAGTGAGACTAGCGGCCTCCAAGAGACCCAGTACTTC
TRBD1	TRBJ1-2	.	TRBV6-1	CATRDGTGHGYTF	TGTGCCACCCGGGACGGGACAGGGCATGGCTACACCTTC
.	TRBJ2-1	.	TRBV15	CATSTQASSYNEQFF	TGTGCCACCAGCACACAGGCGAGCTCCTACAATGAGCAGTTCTTC
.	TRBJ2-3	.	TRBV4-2	CASSPRSGGSTDTQYF	TGTGCCAGCAGCCCCCGGAGTGGGGGGAGCACAGATACGCAGTATTTT
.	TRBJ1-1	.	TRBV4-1	CASSQKQGGSGTFF	TGCGCCAGCAGCCAGAAACAAGGAGGGTCAGGAACTTTCTTT
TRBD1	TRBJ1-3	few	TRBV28	CASSPPGGEGLNTIYF	TGTGCCAGCAGTCCTCCAGGGGGAGAGGGACTCAACACCATATATTTT
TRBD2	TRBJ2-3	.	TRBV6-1	CASSELAGSTDTQYF	TGTGCCAGCAGTGAACTAGCGGGAAGCACAGATACGCAGTATTTT
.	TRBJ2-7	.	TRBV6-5	CASSYSTGGPYEQYF	TGTGCCAGCAGTTACTCCACTGGGGGGCCCTACGAGCAGTACTTC
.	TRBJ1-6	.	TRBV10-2	CASAGGDRYSPLHF	TGCGCCAGCGCCGGGGGGGACCGATATTCACCCCTCCACTTT
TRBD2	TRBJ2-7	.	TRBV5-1	CASSLPRLGGTSHRDYEQYF	TGCGCCAGCAGCTTGCCGCGACTAGGCGGGACTAGTCACCGGGACTACGAGCAGTACTTC
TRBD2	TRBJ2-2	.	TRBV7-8	CASGTSGGQNTGELFF	TGTGCCAGCGGTACTAGCGGGGGCCAGAACACCGGGGAGCTGTTTTTT
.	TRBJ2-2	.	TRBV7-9	CASSLQGGGTGELFF	TGTGCCAGCAGCTTACAGGGCGGTGGGACCGGGGAGCTGTTTTTT
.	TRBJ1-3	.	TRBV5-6	CASSLVLDTIYF	TGTGCCAGCAGCTTGGTTCTTGACACCATATATTTT
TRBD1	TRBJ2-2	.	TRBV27	CASTKTGDTGELFF	TGTGCCAGCACCAAAACAGGGGATACCGGGGAGCTGTTTTTT
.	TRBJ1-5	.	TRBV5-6	CASSLGWAVSNQPQHF	TGTGCCAGCAGCTTGGGGTGGGCGGTTAGCAATCAGCCCCAGCATTTT
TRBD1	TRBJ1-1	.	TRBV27	CASSLSHRGAINTEAFF	TGTGCCAGCAGTTTATCGCACAGGGGCGCCATTAACACTGAAGCTTTCTTT